A single T cell receptor beta chain is shown here with its context. What it binds is unknown. Using immunoSEQ multiplex PCR, the repertoire was profiled, and TCRdb retains in-frame clones only, with some absent. The table includes tens of thousands of clones, 95% to 97% detected once. This CDR3 is built from 15 residues. Germline CDR1 GTSNPN, CDR2 SVGIG (reference sequence). V dropped 0 bases and J dropped 8 bases, with 19 bases sitting between them. The data belong to a study of cytomegalovirus exposure and HLA in healthy donors. Study-wide points: The classifier reportedly diagnosed cytomegalovirus status with high sensitivity and specificity. Later, an analysis found that TCR clusters from the first cohort tended to co-occur in the 130 or so validation repertoires. Confirmation in vitro established that three CMV-associated chains were specific for CMV antigens. The majority of TCR sequences were rare, yet some public TCRs appeared in many donors.

The sample taken for sequencing was PBMCs. The chain links TRBV30 to TRBJ1-2; D remains unclear. The receptor was derived from a woman younger than 35 in good health and CMV-seronegative. DNA for the CDR3: TGTGCCTGGAGTGTACTCAACTCGGACTCGGGGGGCTACACCTTC. This codes for CAWSVLNSDSGGYTF.